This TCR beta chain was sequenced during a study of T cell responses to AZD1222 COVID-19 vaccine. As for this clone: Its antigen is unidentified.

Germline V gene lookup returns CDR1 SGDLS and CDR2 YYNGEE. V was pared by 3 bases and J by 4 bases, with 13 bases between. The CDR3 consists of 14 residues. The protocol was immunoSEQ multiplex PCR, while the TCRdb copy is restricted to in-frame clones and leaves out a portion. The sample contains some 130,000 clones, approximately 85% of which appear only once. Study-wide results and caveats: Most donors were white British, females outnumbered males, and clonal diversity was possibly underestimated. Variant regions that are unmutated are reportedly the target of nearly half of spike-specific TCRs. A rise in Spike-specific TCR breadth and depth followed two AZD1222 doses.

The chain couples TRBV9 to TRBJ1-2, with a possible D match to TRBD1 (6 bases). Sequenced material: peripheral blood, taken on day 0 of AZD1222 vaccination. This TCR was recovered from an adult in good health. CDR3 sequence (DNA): TGTGCCAGCAGCGCCGGGGGGCTTAGCTATGGCTACACCTTC. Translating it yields CASSAGGLSYGYTF.